The T cell receptor beta chain described here comes from a study of response to subunit inactivated influenza vaccine. V gave up 0 bases and J gave up 8 bases, with 11 bases separating them. Germline CDR1 MNHNY, CDR2 SVGAGI (reference sequence). This CDR3 region has 13 residues. TCRdb reprocessed the RT-PCR reads with MiXCR, giving one entry per CDR3 protein. The sample holds some 160,000 distinct CDR3 sequences, roughly 11% seen once. The sequence was collected from a man in his forties or fifties who received an inactivated influenza vaccine. The sequenced sample was non-naive T cells sorted from PBMCs, obtained 40 to 50 days after vaccination. The chain recombines TRBV6-6 with TRBJ2-7; D perhaps matches TRBD1 (6 bases). CDR3 loop: CASSYSVQGKQYF. The CDR3 nucleotides are TGTGCCAGCAGTTACTCGGTACAGGGCAAGCAGTACTTC.